A selection of T cell receptor beta chains follows, all from one sample in a study of cytomegalovirus exposure and HLA in healthy donors. Produced via immunoSEQ multiplex PCR; TCRdb's table is partial and in-frame only. The table records about 190,000 clones, 85% to 90% of them present only once. Material for sequencing was PBMCs. These receptors came from a woman between 18 and 29 years old in good health and CMV-seronegative. Both conserved end residues are trimmed from each CDR3.

J gene	V gene	CDR3 protein
TRBJ2-3	TRBV25-1	ASPPDRGRDTQY
TRBJ1-5	TRBV4-2	ASSPRGQGNQPQH
TRBJ2-7	TRBV5-6	ASSLGPPGGLTEQY
TRBJ1-1	TRBV11-2	ASSPQQGSSAF
TRBJ2-1	TRBV6-5	ASSRTAYNEQF
TRBJ2-3	TRBV5-1	ASSLRGGSTDTQY
TRBJ1-5	TRBV6-1	ASQTGGYQPQH
TRBJ2-3	TRBV6-1	ASSDQPGHRFPDTQY
TRBJ2-5	TRBV27	ASRGLSGGPGTQY
TRBJ2-5	TRBV11-3	ASRNRLAGAEETQY
TRBJ2-7	TRBV19	ASNPGLAGVNEQY
TRBJ1-2	TRBV4-1	ASSQGQRTAYGYT
TRBJ2-1	TRBV4-2	ASSPRGAYEQF
TRBJ2-7	TRBV7-2	ASSHRSGFGSYEQY
TRBJ1-1	TRBV19	ASSLSFRVGTEAF
TRBJ2-7	TRBV27	ASSWGGRARPGEQY
TRBJ1-4	TRBV6-5	ASSYTGSEKLF
TRBJ1-2	TRBV4-3	ASSQASAGTAGYT
TRBJ2-2	TRBV6-5	ASSKTTPITGELF
TRBJ1-2	TRBV30	AWSAIGGGVGYT
TRBJ1-5	TRBV9	ASSVDREYQPQH
TRBJ1-2	TRBV2	ATPDGDYGYT
TRBJ1-1	TRBV6-1	ASSEATGRYTEAF
TRBJ2-7	TRBV10-3	AISEPTRGGYEQY